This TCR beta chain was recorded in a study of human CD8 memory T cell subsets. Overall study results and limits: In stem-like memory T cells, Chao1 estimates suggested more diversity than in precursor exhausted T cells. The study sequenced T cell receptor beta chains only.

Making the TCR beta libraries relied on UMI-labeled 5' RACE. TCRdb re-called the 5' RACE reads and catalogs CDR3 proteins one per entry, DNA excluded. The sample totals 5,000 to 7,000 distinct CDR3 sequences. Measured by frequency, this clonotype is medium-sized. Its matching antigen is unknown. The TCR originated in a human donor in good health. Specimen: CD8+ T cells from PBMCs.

The CDR3 loop is CASSVGRSSYNEQFF. The V gene is TRBV9, the J gene TRBJ2-1. CDR3 size: 15 residues. Germline V gives CDR1 SGDLS, CDR2 YYNGEE.